The 4 T cell receptor beta chains below all came from one sample that was sequenced in a study of T cells in narcolepsy. The method was immunoSEQ multiplex PCR; TCRdb's version includes in-frame clones alone and lacks a portion of them. The table includes about 40,000 clones, roughly 88% detected once. The sample taken for sequencing was CD45RA- memory CD4+ T cells from PBMCs. The origin of the receptors is a human donor with narcolepsy.

The CDR3 DNA reads as TGTGCCAGCAGCATACATAGCGGGGGTGGAACCAATGAGCAGTTCTTC. Residues: CASSIHSGGGTNEQFF. V is TRBV7-9 and J is TRBJ2-1, with TRBD2 matching 9 bases. This CDR3 region has 16 residues. V was pared by 5 bases and J by 6 bases, with 11 bases of the junction left unmatched. The germline V gene encodes CDR1 SEHNR and CDR2 FQNEAQ (reference sequence).

The chain combines TRBV19 with TRBJ1-1; D is undetermined. Germline V gives CDR1 LNHDA, CDR2 SQIVND (reference sequence). V was trimmed by 2 bases and J by 5 bases, leaving 9 bases between them. The CDR3 runs to 13 residues. The CDR3 sequence is CASSIKRTTEAFF. CDR3 bases: TGTGCCAGTAGTATAAAAAGGACTACTGAAGCTTTCTTT.

As DNA, the CDR3 is TGTGCCACCATCGGGAGGGGGACTAGCCTACATGAGCAGTTCTTC. It yields the protein CATIGRGTSLHEQFF. The rearrangement links TRBV19 to TRBJ2-1; TRBD2 matches 9 bases. The CDR3 has 15 amino acids. V gave up 10 bases and J gave up 8 bases; unmatched junction bases: 15. From germline, CDR1 is LNHDA and CDR2 SQIVND (reference sequence).

The rearrangement uses TRBV5-1 and TRBJ2-3; D is unclear. This CDR3 comprises 12 residues. Trimming cost V 5 bases and J 4 bases, with 8 bases left between them. Looked up from germline, CDR1 is SGHRS and CDR2 is YFSETQ. CDR3 nucleotide sequence: TGCGCCAGCAGGCAGACCGCAGATACGCAGTATTTT. Encoded protein: CASRQTADTQYF. Using reference TRBV5-1 and TRBJ2-3 for the parts outside the CDR3, the full variable domain is KAGVTQTPRYLIKTRGQQVTLSCSPISGHRSVSWYQQTPGQGLQFLFEYFSETQRNKGNFPGRFSGRQFSNSRSEMNVSTLELGDSALYLCASRQTADTQYFGPGTRLTVL.